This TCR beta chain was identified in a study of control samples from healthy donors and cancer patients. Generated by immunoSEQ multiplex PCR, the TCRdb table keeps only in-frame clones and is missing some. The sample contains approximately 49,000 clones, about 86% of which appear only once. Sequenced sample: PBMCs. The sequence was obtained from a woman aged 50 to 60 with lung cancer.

The CDR3 region is CASSQEEGNQPQHF. The CDR3 DNA is TGCGCCAGCAGCCAAGAGGAGGGGAATCAGCCCCAGCATTTT. The chain has TRBV4-1 and TRBJ1-5, with D perhaps matching TRBD1 (5 bases). This CDR3 contains 14 residues. The germline CDR1 and CDR2 sequences are MGHRA and YSYEKL. Trimming pared 0 bases from V and 4 bases from J, leaving 7 bases between.